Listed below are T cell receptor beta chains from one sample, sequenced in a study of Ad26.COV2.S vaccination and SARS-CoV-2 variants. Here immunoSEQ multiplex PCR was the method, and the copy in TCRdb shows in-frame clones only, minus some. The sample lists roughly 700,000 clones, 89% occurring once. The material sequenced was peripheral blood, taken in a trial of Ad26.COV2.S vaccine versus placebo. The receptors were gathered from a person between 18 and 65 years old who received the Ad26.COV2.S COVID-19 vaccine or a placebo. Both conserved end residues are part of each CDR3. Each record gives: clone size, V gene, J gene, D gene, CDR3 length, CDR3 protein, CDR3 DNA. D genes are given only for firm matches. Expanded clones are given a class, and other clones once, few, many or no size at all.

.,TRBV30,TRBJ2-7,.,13,CAWSKGTSDEQYF,TGTGCCTGGAGTAAAGGGACATCGGACGAGCAGTACTTC
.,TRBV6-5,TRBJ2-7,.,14,CASTPRRGAYEQYF,TGTGCCAGCACCCCCCGCCGGGGCGCCTACGAGCAGTACTTC
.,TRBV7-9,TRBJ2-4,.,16,CASSFLGRDSQNIQYF,TGTGCCAGCAGCTTTTTAGGCCGGGACTCCCAGAACATTCAGTACTTC
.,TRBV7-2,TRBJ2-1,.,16,CASSEPGPRSYNEQFF,TGTGCCAGCAGCGAACCGGGACCCCGGTCCTACAATGAGCAGTTCTTC
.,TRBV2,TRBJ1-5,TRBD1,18,CASSERTGGRDSNQPQHF,TGTGCCAGCAGTGAAAGGACAGGGGGCAGGGATAGCAATCAGCCCCAGCATTTT
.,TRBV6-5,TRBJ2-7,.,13,CASWGPSSYEQYF,TGTGCCAGTTGGGGCCCTAGCTCCTACGAGCAGTACTTC
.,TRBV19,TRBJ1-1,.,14,CASSLQGVGTEAFF,TGTGCCAGTAGTTTACAGGGAGTGGGCACTGAAGCTTTCTTT
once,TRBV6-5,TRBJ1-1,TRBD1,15,CASSYSTGAPYEAFF,TGTGCCAGCAGTTACTCGACAGGGGCGCCTTATGAAGCTTTCTTT
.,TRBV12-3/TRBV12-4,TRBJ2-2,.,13,CASSLLAIGELFF,TGTGCCAGCAGCCTCCTAGCAATCGGGGAGCTGTTTTTT
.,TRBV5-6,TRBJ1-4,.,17,CASSLRQGRETNEKLFF,TGTGCCAGCAGCTTGCGGCAGGGGAGGGAGACTAATGAAAAACTGTTTTTT
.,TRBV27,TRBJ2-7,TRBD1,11,CASGQGYEQYF,TGTGCCAGCGGACAGGGGTACGAGCAGTACTTC
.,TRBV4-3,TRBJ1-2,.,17,CASSQDKGRDINYGYTF,TGCGCCAGCAGCCAAGATAAAGGGCGGGATATTAACTATGGCTACACCTTC
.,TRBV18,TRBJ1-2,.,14,CASSPTVANYGYTF,TGTGCCAGCTCCCCAACGGTGGCTAACTATGGCTACACCTTC
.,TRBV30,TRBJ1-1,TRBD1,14,CAWRGDRGKDEAFF,TGTGCCTGGAGAGGGGACAGGGGAAAGGATGAAGCTTTCTTT
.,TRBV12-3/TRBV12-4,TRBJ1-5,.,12,CASSLKDQPQHF,TGTGCCAGCAGTTTAAAGGATCAGCCCCAGCATTTT
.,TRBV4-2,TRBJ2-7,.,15,CASSSREELSYEQYF,TGTGCCAGCAGCTCCAGGGAGGAACTCTCCTACGAGCAGTACTTC
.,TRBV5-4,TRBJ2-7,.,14,CASSFGRSSYEQYF,TGTGCCAGCAGCTTTGGCAGGAGTTCCTACGAGCAGTACTTC
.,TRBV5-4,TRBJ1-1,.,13,CASSLGLNTEAFF,TGTGCCAGCAGCTTGGGACTGAACACTGAAGCTTTCTTT
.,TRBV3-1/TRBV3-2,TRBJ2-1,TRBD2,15,CASSQLAGGINEQFF,TGTGCCAGCAGCCAGCTAGCGGGGGGGATCAATGAGCAGTTCTTC
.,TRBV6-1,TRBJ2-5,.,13,CASSDDLQETQYF,TGTGCCAGCAGTGACGACCTACAAGAGACCCAGTACTTC
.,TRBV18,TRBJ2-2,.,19,CASSPSAGLSTTNTGELFF,TGTGCCAGCTCACCAAGCGCCGGTCTTAGTACTACGAACACCGGGGAGCTGTTTTTT
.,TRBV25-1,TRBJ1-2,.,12,CASSDAGTPLTF,TGTGCCAGCAGTGATGCCGGGACACCCCTAACCTTC
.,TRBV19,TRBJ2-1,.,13,CASSIDLLNEQFF,TGTGCCAGTAGTATAGATTTGCTCAATGAGCAGTTCTTC
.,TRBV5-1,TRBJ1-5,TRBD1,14,CASSVTGGNQPQHF,TGCGCCAGCAGCGTAACAGGGGGCAATCAGCCCCAGCATTTT
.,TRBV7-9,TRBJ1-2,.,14,CASSLRATNYGYTF,TGTGCCAGCAGCTTGCGGGCAACTAACTATGGCTACACCTTC
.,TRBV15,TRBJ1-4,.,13,CATSRNSNEKLFF,TGTGCCACCAGCAGAAACAGCAATGAAAAACTGTTTTTT
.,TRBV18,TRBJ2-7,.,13,CASSPGHQGEQYF,TGTGCCAGCTCACCAGGACACCAAGGTGAGCAGTACTTC
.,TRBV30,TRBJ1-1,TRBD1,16,CAWSNKPGQGFTEAFF,TGTGCCTGGAGTAACAAACCGGGACAGGGTTTCACTGAAGCTTTCTTT
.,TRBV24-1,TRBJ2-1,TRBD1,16,CATSDSDRGRLSEQFF,TGTGCCACCAGTGATTCCGACAGGGGGAGGCTAAGTGAGCAGTTCTTC
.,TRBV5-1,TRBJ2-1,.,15,CASSFVLVTPDEQFF,TGCGCCAGCAGCTTCGTCCTGGTAACTCCGGATGAGCAGTTCTTC
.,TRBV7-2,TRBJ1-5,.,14,CASSSGNFGQPQHF,TGTGCCAGCAGCTCCGGGAATTTTGGTCAGCCCCAGCATTTT
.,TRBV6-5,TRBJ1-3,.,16,CASSYSTRGTGNTIYF,TGTGCCAGCAGTTACTCAACGAGGGGCACTGGAAACACCATATATTTT
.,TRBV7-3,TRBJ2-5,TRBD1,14,CASSLQGAGETQYF,TGTGCCAGCAGCTTACAGGGGGCCGGGGAGACCCAGTACTTC
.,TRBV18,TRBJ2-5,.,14,CASSRGRVGETQYF,TGTGCCAGCTCACGGGGCAGGGTTGGAGAGACCCAGTACTTC
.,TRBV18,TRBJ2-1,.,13,CASSPGGGDEQFF,TGTGCCAGCTCACCAGGGGGAGGAGACGAGCAGTTCTTC
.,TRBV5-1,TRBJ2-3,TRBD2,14,CASSPGLGTDTQYF,TGCGCCAGCAGCCCCGGACTAGGAACAGATACGCAGTATTTT
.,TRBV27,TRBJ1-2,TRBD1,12,CATPDRDYGYTF,TGTGCCACCCCGGACAGGGACTATGGCTACACCTTC
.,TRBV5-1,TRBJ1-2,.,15,CASSPRTKANYGYTF,TGCGCCAGCAGCCCCCGGACAAAAGCTAACTATGGCTACACCTTC
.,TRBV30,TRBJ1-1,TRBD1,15,CAWTGQGFMNTEAFF,TGTGCCTGGACGGGACAGGGGTTCATGAACACTGAAGCTTTCTTT
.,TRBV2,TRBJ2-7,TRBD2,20,CASNLRTGPSSGGSSYEQYF,TGTGCCAGCAACCTAAGGACCGGACCTTCATCGGGCGGGAGCTCCTACGAGCAGTACTTC
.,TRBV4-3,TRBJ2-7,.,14,CASSPRRISYEQYF,TGCGCCAGCAGCCCCCGACGGATCTCCTACGAGCAGTACTTC
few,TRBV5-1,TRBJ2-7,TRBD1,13,CASSSLTGFEQYF,TGCGCCAGCAGCAGCCTGACAGGGTTCGAGCAGTACTTC
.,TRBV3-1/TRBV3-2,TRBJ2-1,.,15,CASSQDPGLKDEQFF,TGTGCCAGCAGCCAAGATCCAGGACTAAAAGATGAGCAGTTCTTC
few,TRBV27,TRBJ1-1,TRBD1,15,CASSSGGARDLRAFF,TGTGCCAGCAGTTCAGGGGGGGCCCGGGACCTTCGAGCTTTCTTT
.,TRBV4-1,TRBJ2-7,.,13,CASSQDRGEEQYF,TGCGCCAGCAGCCAAGATAGGGGGGAAGAGCAGTACTTC
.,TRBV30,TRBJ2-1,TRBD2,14,CAWASRTSGNEQFF,TGTGCCTGGGCATCCCGGACTAGCGGGAATGAGCAGTTCTTC
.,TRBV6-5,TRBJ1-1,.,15,CASSYEAGSNTEAFF,TGTGCCAGCAGTTACGAGGCAGGGTCGAACACTGAAGCTTTCTTT
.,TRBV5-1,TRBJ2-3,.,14,CASSFQGITDTQYF,TGCGCCAGCAGCTTTCAGGGGATCACAGATACGCAGTATTTT
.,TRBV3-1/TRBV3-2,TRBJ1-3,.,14,CASSPGTGFKTIYF,TGTGCCAGCAGCCCGGGGACGGGATTTAAAACCATATATTTT
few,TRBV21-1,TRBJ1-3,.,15,CASSKGGREGNTIYF,TGTGCCAGCAGCAAAGGGGGAAGGGAAGGAAACACCATATATTTT
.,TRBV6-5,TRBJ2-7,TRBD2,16,CASSYSRGGDMYEQYF,TGTGCCAGCAGTTACTCGCGGGGGGGCGATATGTACGAGCAGTACTTC
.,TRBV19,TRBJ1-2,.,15,CASSIQTGPLYGYTF,TGTGCCAGTAGTATTCAAACCGGGCCTCTCTATGGCTACACCTTC
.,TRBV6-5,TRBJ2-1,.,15,CASRGLSLSTHEQFF,TGTGCCAGCAGGGGGCTCAGCCTCTCTACTCATGAGCAGTTCTTC
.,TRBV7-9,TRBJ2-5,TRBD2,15,CASSLSLAGQETQYF,TGTGCCAGCAGCCTCTCTCTAGCGGGGCAAGAGACCCAGTACTTC
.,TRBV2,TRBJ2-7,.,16,CASRGPSEDTPYEQYF,TGTGCCAGCAGGGGACCATCCGAGGACACCCCCTACGAGCAGTACTTC
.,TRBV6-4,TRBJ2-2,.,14,CASSDSRNTGELFF,TGTGCCAGCAGTGACTCAAGGAACACCGGGGAGCTGTTTTTT
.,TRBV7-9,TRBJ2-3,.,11,CASSTTDTQYF,TGTGCCAGCAGCACCACAGATACGCAGTATTTT